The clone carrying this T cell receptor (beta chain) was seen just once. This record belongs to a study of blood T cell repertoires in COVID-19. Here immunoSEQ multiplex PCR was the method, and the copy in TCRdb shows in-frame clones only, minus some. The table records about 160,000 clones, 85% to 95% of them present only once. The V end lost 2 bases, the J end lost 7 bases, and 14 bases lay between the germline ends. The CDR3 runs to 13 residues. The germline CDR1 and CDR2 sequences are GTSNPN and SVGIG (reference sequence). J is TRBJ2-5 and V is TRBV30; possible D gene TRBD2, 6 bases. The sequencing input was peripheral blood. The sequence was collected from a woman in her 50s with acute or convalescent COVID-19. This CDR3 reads CAWSKGLERTQYF. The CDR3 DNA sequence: TGTGCCTGGAGTAAGGGACTTGAGCGGACCCAGTACTTC.